This T cell receptor beta chain was sequenced for a study of blood T cell repertoires in COVID-19. Trimming left V 7 bases short and J 4 bases short, with 18 bases between. This CDR3 region has 15 residues. Germline V gene lookup returns CDR1 MDHEN and CDR2 SYDVKM. Sequencing used immunoSEQ multiplex PCR; TCRdb keeps in-frame clones, though not all of them. This repertoire shows about 160,000 clones, around 82% found once; its top ten account for around 7%. Patients from Seattle were sampled longitudinally, starting during active infection. V and J are TRBV28 and TRBJ2-3; tentative D call: TRBD1 (5 bases). The source of this sequence is a woman aged 40-49 years with COVID-19, enrolled during active disease. Material for sequencing was peripheral blood. CDR3 region: CASNPAGANSDTQYF. The CDR3 DNA is TGTGCCAGCAATCCGGCTGGGGCGAATTCAGATACGCAGTATTTT.